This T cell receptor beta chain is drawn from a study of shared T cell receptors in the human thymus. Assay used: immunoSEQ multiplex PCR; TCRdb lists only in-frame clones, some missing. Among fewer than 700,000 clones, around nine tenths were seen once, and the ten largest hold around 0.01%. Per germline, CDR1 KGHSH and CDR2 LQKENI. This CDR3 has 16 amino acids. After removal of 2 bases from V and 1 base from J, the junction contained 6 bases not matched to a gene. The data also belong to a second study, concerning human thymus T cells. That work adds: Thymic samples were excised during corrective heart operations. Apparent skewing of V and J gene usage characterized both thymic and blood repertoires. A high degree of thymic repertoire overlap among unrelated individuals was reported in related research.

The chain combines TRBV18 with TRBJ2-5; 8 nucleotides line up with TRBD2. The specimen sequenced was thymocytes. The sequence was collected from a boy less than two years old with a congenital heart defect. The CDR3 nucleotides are TGTGCCAGCTCACCAGTGGCGGGAGGCATCCAAGAGACCCAGTACTTC. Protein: CASSPVAGGIQETQYF.